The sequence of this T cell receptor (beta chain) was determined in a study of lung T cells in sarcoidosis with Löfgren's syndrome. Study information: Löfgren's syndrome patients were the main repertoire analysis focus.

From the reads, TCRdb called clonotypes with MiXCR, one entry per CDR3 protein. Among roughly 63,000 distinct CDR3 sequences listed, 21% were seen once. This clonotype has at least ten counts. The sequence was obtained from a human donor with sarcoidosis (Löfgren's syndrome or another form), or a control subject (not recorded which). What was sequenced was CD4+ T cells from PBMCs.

CDR3 protein: CASSLVVQGTQNSPLHF. As DNA, the CDR3 is TGTGCCAGCAGCTTAGTCGTACAGGGGACTCAGAATTCACCCCTCCACTTT. The V gene is TRBV7-6, the J gene TRBJ1-6, with 7 bases matching TRBD1. The CDR3 totals 17 residues. Trimming at V came to 1 base and at J to 7 bases, leaving 10 bases not matched to a gene. CDR1 and CDR2 (germline): SGHVS, FNYEAQ.